The present entry profiles one T cell receptor (beta chain) with its context. Its antigen is not known. Naive CD4+ cells were CD45RA-selected; the remaining cells were memory. CDR3 length: 16 residues. The V segment lost 0 bases and the J segment 2 bases; nucleotides outside the gene matches: 6. Germline V gene lookup returns CDR1 GTSNPN and CDR2 SVGIG (reference sequence). In the study's own analysis: With immunoSEQ giving junction-only sequences and no quality scores, filtering differed. This table comes from immunoSEQ multiplex PCR, and its TCRdb copy is limited to in-frame clones, with some not included. V and J calls and clone size are those listed in that table; D and trimming were worked out from the DNA. This table has 640,000 or so clones, roughly 78% appearing once. The data were taken from a study of shared clonotypes between healthy human individuals. Study findings and constraints: Tissue TCR repertoires likely differ from these blood-only repertoires. In general, naive subsets displayed greater estimated richness than memory subsets did.

Sequenced input: memory CD4+ T cells sorted from blood. Regarding subset: CD45RA-negative fraction. The TCR comes from a woman younger than 45 in good health. The V gene is TRBV30, the J gene TRBJ2-7; 11 bases line up with TRBD2. This chain's CDR3 is CAWSVVRLAGTYEQYF. The CDR3 coding sequence is TGTGCCTGGAGTGTAGTGAGACTAGCGGGAACCTACGAGCAGTACTTC.